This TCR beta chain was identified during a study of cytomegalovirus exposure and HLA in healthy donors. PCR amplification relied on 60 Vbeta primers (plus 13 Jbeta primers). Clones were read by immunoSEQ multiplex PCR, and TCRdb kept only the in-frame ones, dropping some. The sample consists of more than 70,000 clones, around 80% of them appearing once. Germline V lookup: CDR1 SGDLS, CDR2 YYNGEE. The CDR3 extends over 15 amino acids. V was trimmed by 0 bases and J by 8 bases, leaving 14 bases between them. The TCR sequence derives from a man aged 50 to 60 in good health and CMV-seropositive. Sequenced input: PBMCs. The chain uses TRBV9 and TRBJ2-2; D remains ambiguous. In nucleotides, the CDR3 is TGTGCCAGCAGCGTAGACCTTTCGGTTTCAGGGGAGCTGTTTTTT. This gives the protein CASSVDLSVSGELFF. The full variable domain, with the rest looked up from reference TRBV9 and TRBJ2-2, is DSGVTQTPKHLITATGQRVTLRCSPRSGDLSVYWYQQSLDQGLQFLIQYYNGEERAKGNILERFSAQQFPDLHSELNLSSLELGDSALYFCASSVDLSVSGELFFGEGSRLTVL.